A single TCR beta chain is shown here with its context. A multiplex PCR was run with 60 Vbeta primers and 13 Jbeta primers. The table came from immunoSEQ multiplex PCR; TCRdb's copy has only in-frame clones and leaves some out. The table lists over 75,000 clones, about 70% of them singletons. These data come from a study of cytomegalovirus exposure and HLA in healthy donors. In germline, CDR1 is MNHEY, CDR2 SVGAGI. The length of the CDR3 is 15 residues. The ends lost 6 bases at V and 3 bases at J; junction bases unmatched: 7. Everyone who donated was a healthy bone marrow donor. Likely unrecorded immune exposures existed in these nominally healthy donors.

The clonotype was recovered from a man between 25 and 39 years old in good health and CMV-seronegative. The material sequenced was PBMCs. The chain uses TRBV6-5 and TRBJ2-1; 8 nucleotides line up with TRBD2. The CDR3 DNA follows: TGTGCCAGCAGGACCACCGGGACTAGCTACAATGAGCAGTTCTTC. Protein product: CASRTTGTSYNEQFF.